This T cell receptor (beta chain) was documented in a study of identical twins. Notes on the study in general: It was cross-sectional statistical analysis, not following the same donors, that the conclusions relied on. The abundant beta clonotypes from cord blood had fewer insertions, and memory repertoires had none of this.

About this clonotype itself: Its antigen is unidentified.

TCRdb reanalysed the 5' RACE reads using MiXCR and keeps one entry per CDR3 protein. The sample yields hundreds of thousands of distinct CDR3 sequences, 9% to 15% seen once. The germline V and J ends were trimmed by 7 bases and 7 bases, with 20 bases remaining between them. Germline CDR1 SNHLY, CDR2 FYNNEI. The CDR3 spans 15 residues. These same data were also listed under a study on yellow fever vaccine responses in identical twins.

The rearrangement uses TRBV2 and TRBJ2-1; weak D call: TRBD2 (5 bases). The receptor was isolated from a woman aged 18-29 years in good health. The sample comprised PBMCs. The CDR3 loop reads CASIRSHEGRNEQFF. In nucleotides, the CDR3 is TGTGCCAGCATTAGGTCCCATGAAGGGAGAAATGAGCAGTTCTTC.